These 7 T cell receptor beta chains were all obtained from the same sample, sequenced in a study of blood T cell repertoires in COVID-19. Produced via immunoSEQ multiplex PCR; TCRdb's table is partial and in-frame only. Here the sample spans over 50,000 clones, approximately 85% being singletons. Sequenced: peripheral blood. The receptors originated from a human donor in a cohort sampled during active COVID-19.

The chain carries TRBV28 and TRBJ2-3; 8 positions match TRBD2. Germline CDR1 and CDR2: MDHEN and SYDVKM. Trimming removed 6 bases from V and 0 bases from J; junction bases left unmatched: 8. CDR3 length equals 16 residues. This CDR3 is CASRTSGLHSTDTQYF. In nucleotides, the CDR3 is TGTGCCAGCAGAACTAGCGGTCTACATAGCACAGATACGCAGTATTTT.

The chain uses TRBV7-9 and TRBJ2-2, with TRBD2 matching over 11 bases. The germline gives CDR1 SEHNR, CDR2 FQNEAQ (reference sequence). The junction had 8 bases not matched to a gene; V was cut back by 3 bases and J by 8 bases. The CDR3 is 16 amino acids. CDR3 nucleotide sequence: TGTGCCAGCAGCTTCGGGACTAGCGGCTTAGAGGGGGAGCTGTTTTTT. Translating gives CASSFGTSGLEGELFF.

CDR3 region: CASSPSTGTVIYGYTF. CDR3 nucleotides: TGTGCCAGCTCACCCTCGACAGGGACCGTAATCTATGGCTACACCTTC. The genes are TRBV18 and TRBJ1-2; 7 nucleotides align to TRBD1. The CDR3 consists of 16 residues. Unmatched junction bases numbered 11, after V lost 3 bases and J lost 4 bases. Germline assignment: CDR1 KGHSH and CDR2 LQKENI.

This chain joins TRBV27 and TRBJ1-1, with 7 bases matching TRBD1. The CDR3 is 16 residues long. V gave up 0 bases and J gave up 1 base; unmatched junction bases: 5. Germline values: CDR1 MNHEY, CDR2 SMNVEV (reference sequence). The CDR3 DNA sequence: TGTGCCAGCAGTTTATCCCTGACAGGGAAGAACACTGAAGCTTTCTTT. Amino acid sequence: CASSLSLTGKNTEAFF.

The CDR3 DNA reads TGCAGTGCCAGTGCCCCGCCCCCAGCGGGAGTGTACGAGCAGTACTTC. Its protein is CSASAPPPAGVYEQYF. The rearrangement uses TRBV20-1 and TRBJ2-7, with 8 bases lining up with TRBD2. The ends lost 6 bases at V and 4 bases at J; junction bases unmatched: 17. Germline V lookup: CDR1 DFQATT, CDR2 SNEGSKA (reference sequence). This CDR3 region has 16 residues.

The CDR3 loop is CASSERGRNEKLFF. CDR3 DNA: TGTGCCAGCAGTGAACGGGGGAGGAATGAAAAACTGTTTTTT. The rearrangement links TRBV2 to TRBJ1-4; D possibly corresponds to TRBD1 (5 bases). Germline values: CDR1 SNHLY, CDR2 FYNNEI. This CDR3 is 14 amino acids long. The V gene lost 2 bases and the J gene lost 5 bases, with 9 bases spanning the gap.

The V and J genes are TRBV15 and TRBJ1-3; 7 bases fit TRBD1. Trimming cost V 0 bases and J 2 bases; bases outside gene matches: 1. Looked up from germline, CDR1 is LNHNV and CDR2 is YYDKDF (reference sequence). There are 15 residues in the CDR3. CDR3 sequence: CATSRDTGAGNTIYF. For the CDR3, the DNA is TGTGCCACCAGCAGAGATACAGGGGCTGGAAACACCATATATTTT.